This T cell receptor beta chain was retrieved from a study of Ad26.COV2.S vaccination and SARS-CoV-2 variants. The treatment was: some 20 received Ad26.COV2.S at low or high dose, single or two shots; a few received placebo; per-sample allocation not given. Sampling occurred on day 63 after the first vaccine or placebo injection. Sequencing used immunoSEQ multiplex PCR; TCRdb keeps in-frame clones, though not all of them. The sample holds around 300,000 clones, about 87% seen once. This sample comprised peripheral blood, obtained in a trial of Ad26.COV2.S vaccine versus placebo. This clonotype was obtained from a person between 18 and 59 years old who received the Ad26.COV2.S COVID-19 vaccine or a placebo.

CDR3 loop: CASGGSTYNEQFF. DNA for the CDR3: TGTGCCTCTGGGGGGAGTACCTACAATGAGCAGTTCTTC. This chain links TRBV19 with TRBJ2-1, with a weak D call TRBD2 (6 bases). Trimming shortened V by 11 bases and J by 2 bases, and 13 bases separated the two germline ends. The CDR3 loop spans 13 amino acids. Germline V CDR1 and CDR2: LNHDA, SQIVND (reference sequence). The entire variable domain, with the rest obtained from reference TRBV19 and TRBJ2-1, is as follows: DGGITQSPKYLFRKEGQNVTLSCEQNLNHDAMYWYRQDPGQGLRLIYYSQIVNDFQKGDIAEGYSVSREKKESFPLTVTSAQKNPTAFYLCASGGSTYNEQFFGPGTRLTVL.